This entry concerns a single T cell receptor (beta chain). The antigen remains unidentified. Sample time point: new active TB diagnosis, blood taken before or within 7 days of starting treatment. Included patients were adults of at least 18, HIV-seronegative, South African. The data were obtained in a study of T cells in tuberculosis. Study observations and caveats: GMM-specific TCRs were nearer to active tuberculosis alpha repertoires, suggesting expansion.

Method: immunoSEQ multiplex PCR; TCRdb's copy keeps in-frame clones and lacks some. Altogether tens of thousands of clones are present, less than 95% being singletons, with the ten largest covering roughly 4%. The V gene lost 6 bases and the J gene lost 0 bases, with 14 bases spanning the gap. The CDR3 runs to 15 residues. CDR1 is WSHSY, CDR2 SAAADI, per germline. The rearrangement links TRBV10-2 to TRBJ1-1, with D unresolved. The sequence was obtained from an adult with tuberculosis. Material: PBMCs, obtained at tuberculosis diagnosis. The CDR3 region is CASRTRRAVNTEAFF. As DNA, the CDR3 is TGCGCCAGCAGGACCCGGAGAGCCGTGAACACTGAAGCTTTCTTT.